The 23 T cell receptor beta chains listed next were all sequenced from one sample in a study of blood T cell repertoires in COVID-19 (dated by TCRdb to 2019 to 2021). The library was made by the immunoSEQ multiplex PCR assay. Sourced from immuneACCESS, this table was stored by TCRdb with only in-frame sequences that have V and J called. A share of the clones is absent; for the studies checked, an unresolved V gene accounts for under half, and the remainder has no known explanation. The sample includes tens of thousands of clones, with approximately 90% observed a single time. Jointly, the top ten make up roughly a tenth of the sample. Input material: PBMCs or T cells enriched from blood (not recorded which). The receptors were sampled from a woman in her thirties or forties who had recovered from COVID-19.

The chain links TRBV11-2 to TRBJ2-1; 7 bases align to TRBD2. Germline CDR1 SGHAT, CDR2 FQNNGV. Trimming at V came to 0 bases and at J to 6 bases, leaving 8 bases not matched to a gene. This CDR3 spans 16 amino acids. CDR3 sequence: CASSLDLASGLNEQFF. For the CDR3, the DNA is TGTGCCAGCAGCTTAGATCTCGCTAGCGGTCTCAATGAGCAGTTCTTC.

The chain uses TRBV13 and TRBJ2-2; no firm D call. Looked up from germline, CDR1 is PRHDT and CDR2 is FYEKMQ (reference sequence). This CDR3 contains 12 residues. The germline V and J ends were trimmed by 0 bases and 6 bases, with 2 bases remaining between them. CDR3 region: CASSLGSGELFF. CDR3 in DNA: TGTGCCAGCAGCTTAGGCTCCGGGGAGCTGTTTTTT.

The chain uses TRBV5-6 and TRBJ2-2, with TRBD1 as a possible D gene (6 bases). This CDR3 has 15 residues. CDR1 SGHDT and CDR2 YYEEEE come from the germline V gene. V was shortened by 2 bases and J by 2 bases, with 10 bases between the two germline ends. The CDR3: CASSFTGTNTGELFF. CDR3 nucleotide sequence: TGTGCCAGCAGCTTTACAGGGACCAACACCGGGGAGCTGTTTTTT.

The chain is built from TRBV15 and TRBJ2-1; D is perhaps TRBD2 (5 bases). The CDR3 extends over 16 amino acids. V gave up 0 bases and J gave up 8 bases, with 17 bases separating them. Germline assignment: CDR1 LNHNV and CDR2 YYDKDF (reference sequence). The CDR3 nucleotides are TGTGCCACCAGCAGAGATCGAAGCGGTAATTCTCATGAGCAGTTCTTC. It codes for CATSRDRSGNSHEQFF.

V usage is TRBV2 and J usage is TRBJ2-7; 9 bases are shared with TRBD1. V was clipped by 7 bases and J by 1 base; unmatched bases: 5. Germline V gene data show CDR1 as SNHLY and CDR2 as FYNNEI. This CDR3 spans 14 amino acids. DNA for the CDR3: TGTGCCAGCACGGGGGACAGGGAATCCTACGAGCAGTACTTC. Amino acids: CASTGDRESYEQYF.

The rearrangement links TRBV11-1 to TRBJ1-2; perhaps TRBD1 as D (6 bases). Per the germline V gene, CDR1 is SGHAT and CDR2 is FQDESV (reference sequence). The CDR3 spans 14 residues. Trimming left V 5 bases short and J 6 bases short, with 16 bases between. CDR3 coding DNA: TGTGCCAGCAGCCCTCGACAGGATCGGCATGGCTACACCTTC. It codes for CASSPRQDRHGYTF.

The chain links TRBV5-1 to TRBJ2-2, with TRBD1 matching over 7 bases. This CDR3 comprises 13 residues. Losses at the gene ends were 2 bases for V and 6 bases for J; bases not matched to a gene: 1. Germline V CDR1 and CDR2: SGHRS, YFSETQ. The CDR3 sequence: CASSLGTAGELFF. The CDR3 DNA sequence: TGCGCCAGCAGCTTAGGGACAGCCGGGGAGCTGTTTTTT.

This clone was picked up one time. CDR3 nucleotides: TGTGCCAGCAGTCGGACAGGGAACTATGGCTACACCTTC. This translates into CASSRTGNYGYTF. This chain links TRBV6-5 with TRBJ1-2; 8 nucleotides line up with TRBD1. This CDR3 spans 13 amino acids. Germline V gene lookup returns CDR1 MNHEY and CDR2 SVGAGI. After removal of 5 bases from V and 2 bases from J, the junction contained 1 base not matched to a gene.

The chain uses TRBV4-1 and TRBJ1-6; 9 bases line up with TRBD1. The V gene end was trimmed by 1 base and the J gene end by 10 bases; junction bases not matched to a gene: 8. Germline V CDR1 and CDR2: MGHRA, YSYEKL. This CDR3 has 16 amino acids. The CDR3 loop reads CASSQGTGTGSSPLHF. The CDR3, as DNA: TGCGCCAGCAGCCAAGGTACCGGGACAGGGAGCTCACCCCTCCACTTT.

The rearrangement links TRBV3-1 (or the pseudogene TRBV3-2) to TRBJ1-6, with a possible D match to TRBD1 (6 bases). The CDR3 runs 20 residues. Between the trimmed V and J ends, which lost 1 base and 10 bases, there was a span of 29 bases. Germline assignment: CDR1 LGHDT and CDR2 YNNKEL (reference sequence). CDR3 sequence reads: CASSQGRFGGRGSKRSPLHF. The CDR3 DNA sequence: TGTGCCAGCAGCCAAGGGAGATTTGGGGGCAGGGGATCGAAAAGATCACCCCTCCACTTT.

This rearrangement joins TRBV11-3 to TRBJ2-3; D may be TRBD2 (6 bases). V dropped 6 bases and J dropped 0 bases, with 13 bases sitting between them. The germline V gene has CDR1 SGHNT and CDR2 YENEEA. This CDR3 spans 15 amino acids. CDR3 in DNA: TGTGCCAGCAGTCAACTAGCTACTAGCACAGATACGCAGTATTTT. Translating gives CASSQLATSTDTQYF.

This clone was detected a few times. This chain's CDR3 is CASSPLSGGETQYF. In DNA, the CDR3 is TGTGCCAGCAGCCCACTAAGCGGGGGAGAGACCCAGTACTTC. The chain is built from TRBV7-9 and TRBJ2-5; 8 bases are shared with TRBD2. V dropped 5 bases and J dropped 4; count of bases not matched to a gene: 6. The CDR3 has 14 residues. CDR1 SEHNR and CDR2 FQNEAQ come from the germline V gene (reference sequence).

Notes on this clone: Additional DNA sequences in this sample encode the identical CDR3. V gene TRBV29-1 combines with J gene TRBJ2-5; the D gene is possibly TRBD2 (6 bases). The CDR3 consists of 12 residues. Germline CDR1 reads SQVTM; CDR2 reads ANQGSEA. The ends were cut back, 4 bases at V and 2 bases at J, with 8 bases in the middle. CDR3 sequence reads: CSVGDLQETQYF. In DNA form, the CDR3 reads TGCAGCGTTGGGGACTTGCAAGAGACCCAGTACTTC.

The chain uses TRBV11-3 and TRBJ2-7; a weak D match, TRBD2 (6 bases). The CDR3 loop spans 11 amino acids. V was shortened by 5 bases and J by 5 bases, with 7 bases between the two germline ends. CDR1 is SGHNT and CDR2 is YENEEA in the germline V gene. The CDR3 spells CASSRRDEQYF. CDR3 DNA: TGTGCCAGCAGCAGGAGGGACGAGCAGTACTTC.

This chain joins TRBV7-2 and TRBJ1-3, with 7 bases lining up with TRBD1. V was clipped by 5 bases and J by 0 bases; unmatched bases: 7. The germline CDR1 and CDR2 sequences are SGHTA and FQGNSA. This CDR3 comprises 16 residues. DNA of the CDR3: TGTGCCAGCAGCCTAACAGGGGTGATCTCTGGAAACACCATATATTTT. Residues: CASSLTGVISGNTIYF.

The rearrangement joins TRBV4-1 to TRBJ2-7, with unresolved D. Trimming cost V 5 bases and J 3 bases, with 14 bases left between them. The CDR3 extends over 14 amino acids. Germline CDR1 MGHRA, CDR2 YSYEKL. CDR3 sequence (DNA): TGCGCCAGCAGCTCCAGAGACGGCGGCTACGAGCAGTACTTC. Protein: CASSSRDGGYEQYF.

This chain's CDR3 is CSVVQGPYEQYF. The CDR3 coding sequence is TGCAGCGTTGTACAGGGTCCCTACGAGCAGTACTTC. J is TRBJ2-7 and V is TRBV29-1; tentative D call: TRBD1 (6 bases). The germline gives CDR1 SQVTM, CDR2 ANQGSEA. The CDR3 consists of 12 residues. V lost 4 bases and J lost 2, with 9 bases in between.

V usage is TRBV11-2 and J usage is TRBJ2-1; TRBD2 aligns across 8 bases. The CDR3 runs to 15 residues. The trim removed 1 base at V and 5 bases at J, leaving 4 bases unmatched. CDR1 is SGHAT and CDR2 is FQNNGV in the germline V gene. Written as DNA, the CDR3 is TGTGCCAGCAGCTTAGCGGGGGGGAGAAACAATGAGCAGTTCTTC. It codes for CASSLAGGRNNEQFF.

The V call is TRBV11-3, the J call TRBJ1-6, with D hard to call. This CDR3 comprises 15 residues. The germline V gene has CDR1 SGHNT and CDR2 YENEEA. Trimming removed 1 base at V and 9 bases at J, with 13 bases between. As DNA, the CDR3 is TGTGCCAGCAGCTTAGCGGGAGGGTACGGTTCACCCCTCCACTTT. Protein product: CASSLAGGYGSPLHF.

This chain uses TRBV27 with TRBJ1-4, with D perhaps TRBD1 (5 bases). V lost 7 bases to trimming and J lost 7 bases, with 16 bases between them. This CDR3 has 14 residues. Germline assignment: CDR1 MNHEY and CDR2 SMNVEV (reference sequence). CDR3 sequence (DNA): TGTGCCAGCAAAGTCGTCAGGGATGGTGAAAAACTGTTTTTT. Protein product: CASKVVRDGEKLFF.

The rearrangement links TRBV27 to TRBJ1-1; no clear D gene. Germline values: CDR1 MNHEY, CDR2 SMNVEV (reference sequence). The V and J ends lost 5 bases and 3 bases respectively, with 10 bases between them. CDR3 size: 13 residues. In nucleotides, the CDR3 is TGTGCCAGCAGTGTAACACAATACACTGAAGCTTTCTTT. Its protein product is CASSVTQYTEAFF.

The genes are TRBV7-3 and TRBJ1-1, with D perhaps matching TRBD1 (6 bases). This CDR3 has 15 residues. The germline V and J ends were trimmed by 2 bases and 5 bases, with 15 bases remaining between them. The germline V gene encodes CDR1 SGHTA and CDR2 FQGTGA. CDR3 sequence (DNA): TGTGCCAGCAGCTTATCAGGGGCTTGGCGGACTGAAGCTTTCTTT. Amino acids: CASSLSGAWRTEAFF.

The rearrangement uses TRBV11-2 and TRBJ2-2; 8 nucleotides agree with TRBD1. The CDR3 has 15 amino acids. The trim removed 1 base at V and 7 bases at J, leaving 5 bases unmatched. The germline CDR1 and CDR2 sequences are SGHAT and FQNNGV. For the CDR3, the DNA is TGTGCCAGCAGCTTAGGGACAGGGAGGATCGGGGAGCTGTTTTTT. This codes for CASSLGTGRIGELFF.